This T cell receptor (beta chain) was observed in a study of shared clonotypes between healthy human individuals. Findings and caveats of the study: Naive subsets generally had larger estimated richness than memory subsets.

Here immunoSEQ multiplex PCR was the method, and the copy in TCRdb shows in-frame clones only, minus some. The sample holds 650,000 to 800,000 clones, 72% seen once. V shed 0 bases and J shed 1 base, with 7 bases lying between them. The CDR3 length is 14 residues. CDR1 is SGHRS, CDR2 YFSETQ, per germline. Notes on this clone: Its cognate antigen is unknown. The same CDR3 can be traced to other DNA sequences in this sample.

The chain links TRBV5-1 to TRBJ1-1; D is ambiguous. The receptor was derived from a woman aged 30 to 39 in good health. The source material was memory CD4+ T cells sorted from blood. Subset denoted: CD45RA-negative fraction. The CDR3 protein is CASSLGTENTEAFF. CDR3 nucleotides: TGCGCCAGCAGCTTGGGGACTGAGAACACTGAAGCTTTCTTT.